This T cell receptor beta chain was identified in a study of blood T cell repertoires in COVID-19. Method: immunoSEQ multiplex PCR; TCRdb's copy keeps in-frame clones and lacks some. The sample carries 110,000 to 150,000 clones, about 79% recorded once. Trimming stripped 2 bases from V and 6 bases from J, with 16 bases between. The CDR3 loop spans 16 amino acids. Germline values: CDR1 SGHVS, CDR2 FQNEAQ. Sequenced material: peripheral blood. The TCR sequence derives from a woman older than 75 with acute or convalescent COVID-19. J is TRBJ1-4 and V is TRBV7-8, with a possible D match to TRBD1 (6 bases). The CDR3 region has the DNA TGTGCCAGCAGCTTAATTGGGGGCGAGGTGGATGAAAAACTGTTTTTT. Translation: CASSLIGGEVDEKLFF.